This TCR beta chain was sequenced in a study of human T cells and chemical hapten exposure. V lost 5 bases to trimming and J lost 5 bases; unmatched junction nucleotides: 6. The CDR3 runs to 15 residues. Germline V gives CDR1 MGHRA, CDR2 YSYEKL. Time point meaning: pre-sensitization, week 0. Specified treatment: therapeutic diphenylcyclopropenone sensitization with weekly scalp DPC. Unique molecular identifiers were attached to individual cDNA molecules within the library. TCRdb fed the RACE reads into MiXCR, producing one record per CDR3 protein. The table shows more than 300,000 distinct CDR3 sequences, with 4.5% to 7% occurring only once.

The source material was whole blood, sampled in connection with sensitization to the hapten diphenylcyclopropenone (DPC). The sequence came from a woman aged 18-29 years with alopecia areata. Some clones in this sample may be carry-over from other donors' samples. The J gene is TRBJ2-5, the V gene TRBV4-1; TRBD2 agrees at 12 bases. CDR3 bases: TGCGCCAGCAGCAAACTAGCGGGGGGCTTGGAGACCCAGTACTTC. Amino acids: CASSKLAGGLETQYF.